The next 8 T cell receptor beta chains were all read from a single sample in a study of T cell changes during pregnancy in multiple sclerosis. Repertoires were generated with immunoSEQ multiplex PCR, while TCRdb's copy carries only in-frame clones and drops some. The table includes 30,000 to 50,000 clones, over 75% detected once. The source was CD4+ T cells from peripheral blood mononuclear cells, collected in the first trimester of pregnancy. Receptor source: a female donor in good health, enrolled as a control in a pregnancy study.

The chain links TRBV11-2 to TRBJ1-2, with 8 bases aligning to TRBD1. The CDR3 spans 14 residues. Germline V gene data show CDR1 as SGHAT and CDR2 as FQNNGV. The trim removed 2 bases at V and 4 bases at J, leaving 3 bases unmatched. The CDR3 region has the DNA TGTGCCAGCAGCTTAAGGACAGGGATCTATGGCTACACCTTC. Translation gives CASSLRTGIYGYTF.

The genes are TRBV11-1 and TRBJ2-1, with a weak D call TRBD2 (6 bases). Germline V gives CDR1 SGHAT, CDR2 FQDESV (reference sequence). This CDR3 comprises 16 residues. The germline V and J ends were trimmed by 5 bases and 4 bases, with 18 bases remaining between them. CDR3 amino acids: CASSRGGESLYNEQFF. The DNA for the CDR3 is TGTGCCAGCAGCCGCGGAGGGGAGAGCTTATACAATGAGCAGTTCTTC.

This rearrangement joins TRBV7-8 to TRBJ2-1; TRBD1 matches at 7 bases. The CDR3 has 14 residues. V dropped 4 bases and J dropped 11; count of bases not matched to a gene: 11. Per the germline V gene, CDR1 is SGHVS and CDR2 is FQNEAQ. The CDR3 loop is CASSWVDRPGKQFF. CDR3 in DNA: TGTGCCAGCAGCTGGGTGGACAGGCCAGGGAAGCAGTTCTTC.

The CDR3 region has the DNA TGTGCCAGCACCCTAACCGGGGGGGCAGCCTACAATGAGCAGTTCTTC. This translates into CASTLTGGAAYNEQFF. V gene TRBV7-2 combines with J gene TRBJ2-1; TRBD2 aligns across 8 bases. V was clipped by 7 bases and J by 2 bases; unmatched bases: 10. In germline, CDR1 is SGHTA, CDR2 FQGNSA. This CDR3 is 16 amino acids long.

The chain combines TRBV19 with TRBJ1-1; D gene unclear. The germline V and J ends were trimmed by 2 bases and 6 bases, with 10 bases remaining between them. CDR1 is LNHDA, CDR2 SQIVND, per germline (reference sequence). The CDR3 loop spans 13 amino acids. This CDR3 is CASSIRGSAEAFF. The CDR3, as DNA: TGTGCCAGTAGTATAAGAGGGTCGGCTGAAGCTTTCTTT.

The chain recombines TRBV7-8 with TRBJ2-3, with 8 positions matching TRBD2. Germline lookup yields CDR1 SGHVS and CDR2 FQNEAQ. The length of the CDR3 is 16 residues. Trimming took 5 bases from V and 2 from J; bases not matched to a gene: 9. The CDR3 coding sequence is TGTGCCAGCAGCAAGCGCTTTAGCGGGGACACAGATACGCAGTATTTT. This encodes CASSKRFSGDTDTQYF.

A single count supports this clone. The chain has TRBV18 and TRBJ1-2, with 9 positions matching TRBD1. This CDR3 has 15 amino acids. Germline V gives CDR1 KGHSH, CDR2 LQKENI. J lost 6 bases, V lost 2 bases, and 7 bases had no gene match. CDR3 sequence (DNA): TGTGCCAGCTCACCAGAGACAGGGGGTGTGAATGGCTACACCTTC. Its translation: CASSPETGGVNGYTF.

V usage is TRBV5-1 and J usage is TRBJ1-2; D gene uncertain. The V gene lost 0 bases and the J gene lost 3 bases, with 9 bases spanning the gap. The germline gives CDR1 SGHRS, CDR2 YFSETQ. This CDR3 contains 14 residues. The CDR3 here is CASSLGPGYYGYTF. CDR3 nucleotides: TGCGCCAGCAGCTTGGGCCCAGGCTACTATGGCTACACCTTC.